These 30 T cell receptor beta chains came from one sample sequenced in a study of CD8 T cells in ankylosing spondylitis (dated by TCRdb to the late 2010s). These receptors have no identified antigens. General findings and caveats noted by the study authors: Blood from ankylosing spondylitis patients appeared to be characterized by a TCR beta motif made up of seven or eight highly homologous amino acid variants.

Libraries were constructed by 5' RACE. This sample was sequenced with an Illumina HiSeq 2500. TCRdb itself trimmed the public reads at Q25 with fastp, ran MiXCR and retained productive beta chains. Rows are combined by CDR3 protein, so each entry shows the most common genes and DNA. Here the sample has under 850,000 distinct CDR3 sequences; roughly 20% occur a single time. In total, the top ten clones hold roughly a fifth of the sample. The sequencing input was blood, either unsorted or a sorted T cell fraction (not recorded which). The receptors shown here come from a male donor with ankylosing spondylitis.

The rearrangement joins TRBV10-3 to TRBJ1-2; D ambiguous. Trimming removed 3 bases at V and 7 bases at J, with 9 bases between. Germline CDR1 reads ENHRY; CDR2 reads SYGVKD. This CDR3 is built from 12 residues. CDR3 coding DNA: TGTGCCATCAGTGATGGGCCGGGTGGCTACACCTTC. Protein sequence: CAISDGPGGYTF.

The V and J genes are TRBV12-3 or TRBV12-4 and TRBJ2-1; TRBD2 agrees at 11 bases. The CDR3 is 15 residues long. J lost 5 bases, V lost 7 bases, and 7 bases had no gene match. In nucleotides, the CDR3 is TGTGCCAGCAAGTCTAGCGGGAGGTGGGACAATGAGCAGTTCTTC. Translating gives CASKSSGRWDNEQFF.

This clonotype showed up just a few times. CDR3 in DNA: TGTGCCAGCAGTGTTTGGGACAGGGAAGCCACTGAAGCTTTCTTT. This encodes CASSVWDREATEAFF. V and J are TRBV25-1 and TRBJ1-1, with 9 bases fitting TRBD1. Per the germline V gene, CDR1 is MGHDK and CDR2 is SYGVNS. CDR3 length: 15 residues. J was trimmed by 4 bases and V by 4 bases; bases with no gene match: 7.

V gene TRBV2 combines with J gene TRBJ2-5, with D possibly TRBD1 on 5 matching bases. The germline V gene encodes CDR1 SNHLY and CDR2 FYNNEI. The V and J ends lost 7 bases and 1 base respectively, with 13 bases between them. This CDR3 region has 14 residues. The CDR3 is CASTGRGVQETQYF. Written as DNA, the CDR3 is TGTGCCAGCACCGGTAGGGGCGTCCAAGAGACCCAGTACTTC.

There are a few counts of this clonotype. V is TRBV24-1 and J is TRBJ2-1, with 7 bases fitting TRBD1. Unmatched junction bases numbered 4, after V lost 11 bases and J lost 7 bases. CDR1 and CDR2 (germline): KGHDR, SFDVKD. The CDR3 has 11 residues. The CDR3 DNA follows: TGTGCCATAGGCAGGGGGAATGAGCAGTTCTTC. Its translation is CAIGRGNEQFF.

The rearrangement links TRBV6-1 to TRBJ1-2; 7 bases align to TRBD1. V shed 6 bases, J shed 7 bases, and the junction held 8 bases outside the gene matches. The germline gives CDR1 MNHNS, CDR2 SASEGT. The CDR3 totals 13 residues. The CDR3 region is CASSPRGYGGYTF. The CDR3 DNA reads as TGTGCCAGCAGCCCCAGGGGGTACGGTGGCTACACCTTC.

This clonotype was observed a few times. This chain links TRBV11-1 with TRBJ2-7, with D hard to call. With 4 bases removed from V and 2 bases from J, the gap between germline ends came to 15 bases. Germline values: CDR1 SGHAT, CDR2 FQDESV (reference sequence). This CDR3 spans 15 amino acids. The CDR3 DNA reads as TGTGCCAGCAGCTCTCAGTGGAGTGGAACCTACGAGCAGTACTTC. Its protein product is CASSSQWSGTYEQYF. Drawing the rest from reference TRBV11-1 and TRBJ2-7, the complete variable domain is EAEVAQSPRYKITEKSQAVAFWCDPISGHATLYWYRQILGQGPELLVQFQDESVVDDSQLPKDRFSAERLKGVDSTLKIQPAELGDSAMYLCASSSQWSGTYEQYFGPGTRLTVT.

This chain joins TRBV4-1 and TRBJ2-1; 13 bases match TRBD2. Trimming cost V 5 bases and J 0 bases; bases outside gene matches: 19. CDR1 and CDR2 (germline): MGHRA, YSYEKL. The CDR3 covers 22 residues. The CDR3: CASSYSRTLSGTSGNSYNEQFF. CDR3 nucleotide sequence: TGCGCCAGCAGCTACTCGCGGACACTTTCCGGGACTAGCGGGAACTCCTACAATGAGCAGTTCTTC.

The V and J genes are TRBV21-1 and TRBJ1-3. TRBV21-1 is reported as a pseudogene. The CDR3 contains 17 residues. The CDR3 DNA follows: TGTGCCAGCAGCAAAGTGGTACGTGAGAGCTCTGGAAACACCATATATTTT. Amino acid sequence: CASSKVVRESSGNTIYF.

The rearrangement uses TRBV6-2 or TRBV6-3 and TRBJ2-1; 9 bases agree with TRBD2. Unmatched junction bases numbered 6, after V lost 4 bases and J lost 2 bases. The CDR3 contains 16 residues. CDR1 is MNHEY and CDR2 is SVGEGT in the germline V gene. The CDR3 nucleotides read TGTGCCAGCAGTTCTCGACTAGCGGTGACCTACAATGAGCAGTTCTTC. The encoded protein is CASSSRLAVTYNEQFF.

V and J are TRBV4-1 and TRBJ2-1, with D unclear. Looked up from germline, CDR1 is MGHRA and CDR2 is YSYEKL. V gave up 0 bases and J gave up 5 bases, with 17 bases separating them. This CDR3 is built from 17 residues. The CDR3 DNA reads as TGCGCCAGCAGCCAAGAGGCCAGTCCAGGATCTGACAATGAGCAGTTCTTC. This encodes CASSQEASPGSDNEQFF.

This clonotype was seen a few times. V and J are TRBV6-2 or TRBV6-3 and TRBJ2-7, with D possibly TRBD1 on 5 matching bases. The CDR3 is made up of 13 amino acids. The V end was cut by 3 bases, the J end by 0 bases, with 6 bases between. Germline V lookup: CDR1 MNHEY, CDR2 SVGEGT. For the CDR3, the DNA is TGTGCCAGCAGTTATACAGGCTCCTACGAGCAGTACTTC. Protein product: CASSYTGSYEQYF.

At least ten counts were recorded for this clonotype. V gene TRBV7-2 combines with J gene TRBJ1-1; tentative D call: TRBD1 (5 bases). The germline gives CDR1 SGHTA, CDR2 FQGNSA. Trimming took off 5 bases at V and 5 bases at J, with 15 bases between the two ends. The CDR3 length is 14 residues. CDR3 bases: TGTGCCAGCAGCCAACCAGAAGGGGTAACTGAAGCTTTCTTT. Protein sequence: CASSQPEGVTEAFF.

The rearrangement joins TRBV3-1 to TRBJ2-4; weak D call: TRBD2 (5 bases). The germline CDR1 and CDR2 sequences are LGHDT and YNNKEL (reference sequence). The CDR3 sequence is 15 residues long. Trimming took off 3 bases at V and 1 base at J, with 10 bases between the two ends. The CDR3: CASSHARGAKNIQYF. Written as DNA, the CDR3 is TGTGCCAGCAGCCACGCGCGAGGGGCCAAAAACATTCAGTACTTC.

CDR3 protein: CASSLASSGVYNEQFF. Written as DNA, the CDR3 is TGTGCCAGCAGCTTAGCATCTAGCGGGGTGTACAATGAGCAGTTCTTC. The chain has TRBV7-2 and TRBJ2-1; 9 nucleotides agree with TRBD2. The ends lost 0 bases at V and 4 bases at J; junction bases unmatched: 4. Germline assignment: CDR1 SGHTA and CDR2 FQGNSA. The CDR3 consists of 16 residues.

The genes are TRBV20-1 and TRBJ2-7; D call uncertain. In germline, CDR1 is DFQATT, CDR2 SNEGSKA (reference sequence). The germline V and J ends were trimmed by 4 bases and 0 bases, with 10 bases remaining between them. The CDR3 sequence is 13 residues long. CDR3: CSATSAISYEQYF. DNA of the CDR3: TGCAGTGCTACCAGCGCCATCTCCTACGAGCAGTACTTC.

The chain uses TRBV12-3 or TRBV12-4 and TRBJ2-3; D is tentatively TRBD1 or TRBD2 (5 bases each). The length of the CDR3 is 15 residues. Trimming stripped 5 bases from V and 2 bases from J, with 14 bases between. The CDR3 here is CASSLRDVATDTQYF. CDR3 bases: TGTGCCAGCAGTCTTCGGGACGTCGCCACAGATACGCAGTATTTT.

This chain connects TRBV20-1 to TRBJ2-4, with 16 bases matching TRBD2. This CDR3 is 20 amino acids long. CDR1 and CDR2 (germline): DFQATT, SNEGSKA (reference sequence). The junction had 13 bases not matched to a gene; V was cut back by 4 bases and J by 1 base. Written as DNA, the CDR3 is TGCAGTGCTATCTCACCAGGGACTAGCGGGAGGGCCGGGGCCAAAAACATTCAGTACTTC. It translates to CSAISPGTSGRAGAKNIQYF.

This clonotype was counted only a few times. The rearrangement joins TRBV20-1 to TRBJ2-7; TRBD2 agrees at 13 bases. This CDR3 contains 17 residues. CDR1 and CDR2 from the germline V gene are DFQATT and SNEGSKA (reference sequence). The J segment lost 0 bases and the V segment lost 0 bases, leaving 5 bases of the junction unmatched. In nucleotides, the CDR3 is TGCAGTGCTAGAGACCCTTGGACTAGCGGGAGCTCCTACGAGCAGTACTTC. Encoded protein: CSARDPWTSGSSYEQYF.

This clonotype has only one observation. The CDR3 nucleotides read TGTGCCAGTAAAGCCCCCAGCTCTGGAAACACCATATATTTT. This sequence encodes CASKAPSSGNTIYF. The V call is TRBV19, the J call TRBJ1-3; D is unresolved. The V and J ends lost 7 bases and 0 bases respectively, with 10 bases between them. Germline values: CDR1 LNHDA, CDR2 SQIVND (reference sequence). This CDR3 has 14 residues. Supplemented by reference TRBV19 and TRBJ1-3, the full variable domain reads DGGITQSPKYLFRKEGQNVTLSCEQNLNHDAMYWYRQDPGQGLRLIYYSQIVNDFQKGDIAEGYSVSREKKESFPLTVTSAQKNPTAFYLCASKAPSSGNTIYFGEGSWLTVV.

The sample holds a few counts of this clonotype. J is TRBJ1-5 and V is TRBV12-3 or TRBV12-4; D is unresolved. V was cut by 5 bases and J by 2 bases, with 13 bases left in between. There are 15 residues in the CDR3. This chain's CDR3 is CASSAAAIRNQPQHF. CDR3 DNA sequence: TGTGCCAGCAGTGCGGCGGCAATACGCAATCAGCCCCAGCATTTT.

This clonotype was seen only a few times. The rearrangement links TRBV7-8 to TRBJ2-2; D is undetermined. The CDR3 runs 15 residues. V was pared by 8 bases and J by 3 bases, with 16 bases between. From germline, CDR1 is SGHVS and CDR2 FQNEAQ. The CDR3, as DNA: TGTGCCAGCCCATGGGGTAGGAGATACACCGGGGAGCTGTTTTTT. Protein: CASPWGRRYTGELFF.

The V gene is TRBV6-1, the J gene TRBJ2-1, with 8 bases aligning to TRBD2. The CDR3 runs to 14 residues. Germline CDR1 and CDR2: MNHNS and SASEGT. V gave up 7 bases and J gave up 6 bases; unmatched junction bases: 8. The CDR3 bases are TGTGCCAGCATTCCCGGACTAGCCATCAATGAGCAGTTCTTC. Translating gives CASIPGLAINEQFF.

This chain joins TRBV24-1 and TRBJ1-5; 7 nucleotides align to TRBD1. The CDR3 length is 16 residues. Germline CDR1 and CDR2: KGHDR and SFDVKD. V lost 1 base to trimming and J lost 2 bases; unmatched junction nucleotides: 4. The CDR3 DNA follows: TGTGCCACCAGTGATTTTCACAGGGGAGGCAATCAGCCCCAGCATTTT. Encoded protein: CATSDFHRGGNQPQHF.

The chain uses TRBV18 and TRBJ2-1; 7 nucleotides match TRBD2. Germline V gene sequence: CDR1 KGHSH, CDR2 LQKENI. This CDR3 spans 15 amino acids. The V segment lost 3 bases and the J segment 3 bases; nucleotides outside the gene matches: 5. CDR3 in DNA: TGTGCCAGCTCACCTCAGCGGGGAGACTACAATGAGCAGTTCTTC. It yields the protein CASSPQRGDYNEQFF.

This clonotype was counted between two and nine times. The chain is built from TRBV4-3 and TRBJ2-3, with D maybe TRBD1 (6 bases). Trimming took off 3 bases at V and 2 bases at J, with 9 bases between the two ends. The germline gives CDR1 LGHNA, CDR2 YSLEER. The CDR3 covers 14 residues. The CDR3 nucleotides read TGCGCCAGCAGCCAGGGGGACAACACAGATACGCAGTATTTT. This codes for CASSQGDNTDTQYF.

The genes are TRBV5-1 and TRBJ2-1; D is uncertain. CDR1 is SGHRS, CDR2 YFSETQ, per germline. V shed 0 bases and J shed 6 bases, with 13 bases lying between them. The CDR3 has 15 residues. CDR3 sequence reads: CASSLGLVAGNEQFF. CDR3 DNA: TGCGCCAGCAGCTTGGGTTTGGTGGCTGGCAATGAGCAGTTCTTC.

The J gene is TRBJ1-1, the V gene TRBV19; possible D gene TRBD1, 6 bases. V was pared by 6 bases and J by 8 bases, with 22 bases between. The CDR3 covers 15 residues. CDR1 is LNHDA and CDR2 is SQIVND in the germline V gene (reference sequence). This CDR3 reads CASRLEVYRDAEAFF. The CDR3, as DNA: TGTGCCAGTAGGCTCGAAGTGTACAGGGACGCGGAAGCTTTCTTT.

V is TRBV21-1 and J is TRBJ1-6; the DNA was not compared with TRBD1, the D call given in the table. TRBV21-1 counts as a pseudogene. The CDR3 runs 16 residues. Here the CDR3 reads CASSKLGGPNNSPLHF. Here the CDR3 DNA reads TGTGCCAGCAGCAAATTGGGGGGACCGAATAATTCACCCCTCCACTTT.

This clonotype was picked up many times. The rearrangement links TRBV12-3 or TRBV12-4 to TRBJ2-7; 12 bases are shared with TRBD2. With 6 bases clipped from V and 3 bases from J, the junction kept 6 bases outside the gene matches. CDR3 length: 15 amino acids. In nucleotides, the CDR3 is TGTGCCAGCAGACCAGGACTAGCGGGATTCTACGAGCAGTACTTC. Protein product: CASRPGLAGFYEQYF.